The clone carrying this TCR beta chain was observed a single time. The data were obtained in a study of blood T cell repertoires in COVID-19. For the study at large: Sources were T cells, B-cell-depleted T cells, or PBMCs; the material itself was cDNA or gDNA.

The CDR3 length is 14 residues. The germline V gene encodes CDR1 KGHDR and CDR2 SFDVKD. V was cut by 5 bases and J by 7 bases, with 11 bases left in between. Membership in each cohort depended on participant-reported clinical history. In the original processing: Amplification of reference gene primers provided the estimated nucleated cell counts. Assay: immunoSEQ multiplex PCR; the TCRdb copy retains only in-frame clones and omits some. V and J calls and clone size are as listed in that table; D and trimming were resolved from the DNA. The sample yields approximately 260,000 clones, about 88% seen once.

This chain connects TRBV24-1 to TRBJ1-6, with D possibly matching TRBD1 (6 bases). The receptor comes from a woman between 45 and 65 years old who had been exposed to COVID-19. The specimen sequenced was PBMCs or T cells enriched from blood (not recorded which). CDR3 loop: CATSATGLNSPLHF. The CDR3 DNA sequence: TGTGCCACCAGTGCCACAGGGCTGAATTCACCCCTCCACTTT.